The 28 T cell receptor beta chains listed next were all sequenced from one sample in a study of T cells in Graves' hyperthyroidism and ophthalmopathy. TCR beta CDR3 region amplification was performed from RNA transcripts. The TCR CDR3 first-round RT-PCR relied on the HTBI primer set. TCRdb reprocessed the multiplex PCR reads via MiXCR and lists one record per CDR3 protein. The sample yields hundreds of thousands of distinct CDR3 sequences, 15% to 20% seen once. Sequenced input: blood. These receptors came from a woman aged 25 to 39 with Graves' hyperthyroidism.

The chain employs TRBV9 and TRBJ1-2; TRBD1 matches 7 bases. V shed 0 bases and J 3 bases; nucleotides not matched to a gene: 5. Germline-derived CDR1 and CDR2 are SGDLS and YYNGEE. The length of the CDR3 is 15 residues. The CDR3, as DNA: TGTGCCAGCAGCGTAGCTCGAGGGGGCTACTATGGCTACACCTTC. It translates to CASSVARGGYYGYTF.

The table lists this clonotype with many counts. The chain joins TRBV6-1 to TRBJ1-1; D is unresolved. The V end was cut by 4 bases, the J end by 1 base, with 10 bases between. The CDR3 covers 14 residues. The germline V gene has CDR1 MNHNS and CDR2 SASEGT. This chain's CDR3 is CASSAPDPNTEAFF. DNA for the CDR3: TGTGCCAGCAGTGCCCCAGATCCGAACACTGAAGCTTTCTTT.

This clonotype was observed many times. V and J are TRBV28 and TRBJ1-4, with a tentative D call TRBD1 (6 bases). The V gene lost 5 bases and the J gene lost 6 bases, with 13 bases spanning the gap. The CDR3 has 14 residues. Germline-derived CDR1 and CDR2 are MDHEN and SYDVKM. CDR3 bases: TGTGCCAGCAGTCTGGGGGCGGGGGATGAAAAACTGTTTTTT. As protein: CASSLGAGDEKLFF.

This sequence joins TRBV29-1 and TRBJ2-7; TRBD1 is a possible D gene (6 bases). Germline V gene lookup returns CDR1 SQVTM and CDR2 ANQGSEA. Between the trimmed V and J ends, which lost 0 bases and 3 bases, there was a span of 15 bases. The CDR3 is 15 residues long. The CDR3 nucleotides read TGCAGCGTTGAAGATCCCCAGGACAGCCGCTACGAGCAGTACTTC. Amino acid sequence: CSVEDPQDSRYEQYF.

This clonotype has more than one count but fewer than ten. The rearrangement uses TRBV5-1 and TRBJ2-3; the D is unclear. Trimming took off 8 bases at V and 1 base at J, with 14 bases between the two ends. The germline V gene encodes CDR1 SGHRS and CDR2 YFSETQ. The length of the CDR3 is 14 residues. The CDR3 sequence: CASYDILRTDTQYF. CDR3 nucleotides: TGCGCCAGTTATGACATACTACGCACAGATACGCAGTATTTT.

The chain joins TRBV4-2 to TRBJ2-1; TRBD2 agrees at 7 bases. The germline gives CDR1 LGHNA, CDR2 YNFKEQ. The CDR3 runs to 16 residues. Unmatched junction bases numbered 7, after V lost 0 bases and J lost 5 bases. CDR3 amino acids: CASSQDYRAGHNEQFF. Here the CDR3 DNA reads TGTGCCAGCAGCCAAGATTATCGAGCGGGACACAATGAGCAGTTCTTC.

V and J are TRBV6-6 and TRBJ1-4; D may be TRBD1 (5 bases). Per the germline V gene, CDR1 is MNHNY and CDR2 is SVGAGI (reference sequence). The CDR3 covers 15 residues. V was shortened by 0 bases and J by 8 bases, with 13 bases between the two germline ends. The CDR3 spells CASSYSQAGGEKLFF. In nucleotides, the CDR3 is TGTGCCAGCAGTTACTCACAGGCTGGTGGGGAAAAACTGTTTTTT.

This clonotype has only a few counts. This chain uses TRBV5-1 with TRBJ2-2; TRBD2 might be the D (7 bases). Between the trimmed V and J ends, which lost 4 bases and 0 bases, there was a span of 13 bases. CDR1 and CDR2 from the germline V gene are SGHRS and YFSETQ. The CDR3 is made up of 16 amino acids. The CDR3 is CASSVQGGSNTGELFF. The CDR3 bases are TGCGCCAGCAGCGTACAGGGAGGGTCGAACACCGGGGAGCTGTTTTTT.

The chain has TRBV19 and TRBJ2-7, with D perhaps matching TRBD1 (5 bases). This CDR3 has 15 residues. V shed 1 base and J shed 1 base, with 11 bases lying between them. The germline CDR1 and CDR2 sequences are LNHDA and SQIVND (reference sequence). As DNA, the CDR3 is TGTGCCAGTAGTATAGGGGCGGACACGTCCTACGAGCAGTACTTC. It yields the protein CASSIGADTSYEQYF. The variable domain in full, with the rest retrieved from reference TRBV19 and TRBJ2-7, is DGGITQSPKYLFRKEGQNVTLSCEQNLNHDAMYWYRQDPGQGLRLIYYSQIVNDFQKGDIAEGYSVSREKKESFPLTVTSAQKNPTAFYLCASSIGADTSYEQYFGPGTRLTVT.

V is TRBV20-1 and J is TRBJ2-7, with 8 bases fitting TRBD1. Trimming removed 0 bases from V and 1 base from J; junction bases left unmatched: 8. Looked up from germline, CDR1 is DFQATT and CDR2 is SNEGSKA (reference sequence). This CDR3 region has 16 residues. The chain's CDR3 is CSARDPAQGASYEQYF. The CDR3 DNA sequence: TGCAGTGCTAGAGATCCCGCCCAGGGGGCTTCCTACGAGCAGTACTTC.

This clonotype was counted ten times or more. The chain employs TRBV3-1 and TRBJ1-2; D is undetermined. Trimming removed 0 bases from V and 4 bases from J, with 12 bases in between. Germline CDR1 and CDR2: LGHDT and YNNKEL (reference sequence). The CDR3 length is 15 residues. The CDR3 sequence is CASSQDWTAGYGYTF. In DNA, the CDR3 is TGTGCCAGCAGCCAAGATTGGACGGCGGGCTATGGCTACACCTTC.

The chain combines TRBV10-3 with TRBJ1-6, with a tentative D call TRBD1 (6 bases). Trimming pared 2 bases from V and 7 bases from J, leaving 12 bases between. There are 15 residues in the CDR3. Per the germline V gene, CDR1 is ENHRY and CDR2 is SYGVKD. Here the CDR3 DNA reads TGTGCCATCAGTGAGGTCAGGGGCGGAAATTCACCCCTCCACTTT. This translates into CAISEVRGGNSPLHF.

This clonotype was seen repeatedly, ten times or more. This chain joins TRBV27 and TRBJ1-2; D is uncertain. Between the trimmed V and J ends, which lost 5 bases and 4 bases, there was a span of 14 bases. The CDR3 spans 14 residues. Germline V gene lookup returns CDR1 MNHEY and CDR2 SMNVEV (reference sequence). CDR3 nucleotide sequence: TGTGCCAGCAGTGACCATCGGAGGCTCTATGGCTACACCTTC. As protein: CASSDHRRLYGYTF.

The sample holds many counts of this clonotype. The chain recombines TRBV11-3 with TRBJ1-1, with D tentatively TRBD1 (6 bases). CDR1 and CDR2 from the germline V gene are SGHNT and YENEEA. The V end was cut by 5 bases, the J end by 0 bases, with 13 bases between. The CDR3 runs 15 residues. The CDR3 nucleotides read TGTGCCAGCAGCCCTCGAAGGGGGATGAACACTGAAGCTTTCTTT. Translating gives CASSPRRGMNTEAFF.

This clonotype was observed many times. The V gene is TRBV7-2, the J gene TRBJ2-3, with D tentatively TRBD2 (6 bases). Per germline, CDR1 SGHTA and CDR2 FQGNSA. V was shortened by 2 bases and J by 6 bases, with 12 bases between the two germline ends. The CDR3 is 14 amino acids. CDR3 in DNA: TGTGCCAGCAGCTTATATCCGGGAGCTGATACGCAGTATTTT. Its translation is CASSLYPGADTQYF.

Here the CDR3 reads CASSSGRGGDGYTF. As DNA, the CDR3 is TGTGCCAGCAGTTCAGGCAGGGGAGGCGATGGCTACACCTTC. The chain is built from TRBV27 and TRBJ1-2; D may be TRBD1 (6 bases). V lost 4 bases and J 6 bases, leaving 15 bases between the germline ends. There are 14 residues in the CDR3. The germline V gene has CDR1 MNHEY and CDR2 SMNVEV (reference sequence).

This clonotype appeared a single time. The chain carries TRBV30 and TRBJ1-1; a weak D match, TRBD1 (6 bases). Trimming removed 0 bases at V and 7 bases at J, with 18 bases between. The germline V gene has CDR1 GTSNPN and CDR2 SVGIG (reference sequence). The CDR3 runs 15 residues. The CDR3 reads CAWSVIRGGPGEAFF. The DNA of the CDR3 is TGTGCCTGGAGTGTTATCAGGGGAGGGCCAGGTGAAGCTTTCTTT. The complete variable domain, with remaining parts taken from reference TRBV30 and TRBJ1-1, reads SQTIHQWPATLVQPVGSPLSLECTVEGTSNPNLYWYRQAAGRGLQLLFYSVGIGQISSEVPQNLSASRPQDRQFILSSKKLLLSDSGFYLCAWSVIRGGPGEAFFGQGTRLTVV.

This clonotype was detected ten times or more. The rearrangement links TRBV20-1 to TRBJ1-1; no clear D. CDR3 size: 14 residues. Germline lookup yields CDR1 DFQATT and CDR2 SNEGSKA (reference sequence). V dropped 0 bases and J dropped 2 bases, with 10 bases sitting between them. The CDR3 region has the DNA TGCAGTGCTAGAGATATGAGGGTAAACACTGAAGCTTTCTTT. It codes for CSARDMRVNTEAFF.

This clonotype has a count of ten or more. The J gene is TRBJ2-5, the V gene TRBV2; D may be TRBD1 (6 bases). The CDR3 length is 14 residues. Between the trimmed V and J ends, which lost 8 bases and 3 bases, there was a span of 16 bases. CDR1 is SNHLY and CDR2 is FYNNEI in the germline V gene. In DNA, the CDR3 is TGTGCCAGCCGCGCCAGGGGTCTCAAAGAGACCCAGTACTTC. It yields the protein CASRARGLKETQYF.

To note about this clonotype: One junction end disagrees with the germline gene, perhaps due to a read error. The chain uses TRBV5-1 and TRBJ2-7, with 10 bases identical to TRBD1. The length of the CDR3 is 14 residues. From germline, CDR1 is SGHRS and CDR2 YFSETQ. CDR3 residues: CASTLTGGEYEQYF. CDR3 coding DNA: TGCGCCAGCACCTTGACAGGGGGCGAATACGAGCAGTACTTC.

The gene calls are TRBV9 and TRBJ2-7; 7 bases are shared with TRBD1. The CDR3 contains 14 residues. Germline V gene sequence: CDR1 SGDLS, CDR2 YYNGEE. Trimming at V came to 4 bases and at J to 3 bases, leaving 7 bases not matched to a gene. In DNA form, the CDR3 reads TGTGCCAGCAGCCCAGGGGACAGTGACTACGAGCAGTACTTC. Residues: CASSPGDSDYEQYF.

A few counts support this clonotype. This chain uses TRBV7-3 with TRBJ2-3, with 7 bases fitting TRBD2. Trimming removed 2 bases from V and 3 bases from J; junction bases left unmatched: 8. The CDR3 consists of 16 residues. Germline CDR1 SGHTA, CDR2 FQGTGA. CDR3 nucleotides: TGTGCCAGCAGCTTAGGAGTGGGAGGGCCAACAGATACGCAGTATTTT. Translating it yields CASSLGVGGPTDTQYF.

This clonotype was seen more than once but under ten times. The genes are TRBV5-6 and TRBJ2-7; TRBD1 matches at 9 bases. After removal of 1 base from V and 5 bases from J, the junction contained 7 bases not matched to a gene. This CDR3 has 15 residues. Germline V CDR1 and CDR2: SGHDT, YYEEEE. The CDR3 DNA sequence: TGTGCCAGCAGCTTGATCCGGGACAGGGCCCACGAGCAGTACTTC. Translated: CASSLIRDRAHEQYF.

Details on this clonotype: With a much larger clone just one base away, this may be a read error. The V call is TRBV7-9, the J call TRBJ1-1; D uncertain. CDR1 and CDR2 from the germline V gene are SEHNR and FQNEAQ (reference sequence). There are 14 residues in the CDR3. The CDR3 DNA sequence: TGTGCCAGCAGCTCGCTCTCAGAAAACATTGAAGCTTTCTTT. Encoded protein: CASSSLSENIEAFF. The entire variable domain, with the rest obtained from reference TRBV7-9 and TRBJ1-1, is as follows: DTGVSQNPRHKITKRGQNVTFRCDPISEHNRLYWYRQTLGQGPEFLTYFQNEAQLEKSRLLSDRFSAERPKGSFSTLEIQRTEQGDSAMYLCASSSLSENIEAFFGQGTRLTVV.

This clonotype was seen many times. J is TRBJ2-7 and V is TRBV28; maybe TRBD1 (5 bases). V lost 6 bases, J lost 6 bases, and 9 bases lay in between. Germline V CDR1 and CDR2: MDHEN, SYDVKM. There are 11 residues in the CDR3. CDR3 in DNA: TGTGCCAGCAGGGACACAGCCGAGCAGTACTTC. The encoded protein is CASRDTAEQYF.

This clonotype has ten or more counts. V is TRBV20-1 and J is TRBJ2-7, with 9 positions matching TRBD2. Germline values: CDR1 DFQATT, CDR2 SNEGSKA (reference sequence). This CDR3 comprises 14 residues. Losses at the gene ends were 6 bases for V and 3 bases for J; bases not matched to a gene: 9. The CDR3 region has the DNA TGCAGTGCCAGGCAGACTAGCGGATTCTACGAGCAGTACTTC. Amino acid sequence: CSARQTSGFYEQYF.

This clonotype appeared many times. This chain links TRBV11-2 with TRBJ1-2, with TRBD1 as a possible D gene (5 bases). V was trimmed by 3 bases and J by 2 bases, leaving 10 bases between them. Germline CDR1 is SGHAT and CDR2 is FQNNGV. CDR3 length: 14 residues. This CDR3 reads CASSFEGLNYGYTF. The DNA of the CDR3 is TGTGCCAGCAGCTTTGAGGGACTCAACTATGGCTACACCTTC.

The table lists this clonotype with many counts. The CDR3 DNA is TGTGCCAGCAGCATCCGGGACAGGGGTAATTCACCCCTCCACTTT. Translating gives CASSIRDRGNSPLHF. The rearrangement links TRBV7-2 to TRBJ1-6; 10 bases are a match to TRBD1. CDR3 length: 15 amino acids. Germline trimming cut 5 bases from V and 6 bases from J; bases unmatched to any gene: 4. Germline CDR1 is SGHTA and CDR2 is FQGNSA.